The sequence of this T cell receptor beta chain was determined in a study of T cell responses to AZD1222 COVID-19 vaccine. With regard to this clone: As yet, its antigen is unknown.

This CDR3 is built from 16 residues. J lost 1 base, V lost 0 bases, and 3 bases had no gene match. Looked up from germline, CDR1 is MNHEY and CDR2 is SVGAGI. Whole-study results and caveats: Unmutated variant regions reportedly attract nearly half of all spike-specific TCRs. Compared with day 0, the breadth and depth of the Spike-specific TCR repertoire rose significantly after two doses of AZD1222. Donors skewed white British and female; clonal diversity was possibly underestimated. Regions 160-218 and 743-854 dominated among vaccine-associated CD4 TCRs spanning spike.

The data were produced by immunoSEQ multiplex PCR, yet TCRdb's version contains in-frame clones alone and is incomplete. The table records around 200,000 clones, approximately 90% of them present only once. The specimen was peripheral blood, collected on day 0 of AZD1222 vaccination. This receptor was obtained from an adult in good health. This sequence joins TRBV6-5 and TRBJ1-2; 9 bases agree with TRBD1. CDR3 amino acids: CASSYSRQGDNYGYTF. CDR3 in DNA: TGTGCCAGCAGTTACTCGAGACAGGGGGATAACTATGGCTACACCTTC.